These T cell receptor beta chains were read from a single sample in a study of blood T cell repertoires in COVID-19. Assay used: immunoSEQ multiplex PCR; TCRdb lists only in-frame clones, some missing. The data hold over 20,000 clones, with more than 70% observed a single time. The sequencing input was peripheral blood. These receptors came from a human donor in a cohort sampled during active COVID-19. CDR3s leave out the opening cysteine and the closing phenylalanine or tryptophan.

V gene	J gene	CDR3 protein
TRBV7-2	TRBJ2-2	ASSTPSLAGTGELF
TRBV9	TRBJ2-5	ASSVGRGSQETQY
TRBV14	TRBJ2-1	ASSQGRTGRLFNEQF
TRBV19	TRBJ2-1	ASSMGADYNEQF
TRBV12-3/TRBV12-4	TRBJ2-1	ASSLSRTQEQF
TRBV4-1	TRBJ2-3	ASSQRREVTDTQY
TRBV2	TRBJ1-3	ASKWRGGSLGNTIY
TRBV27	TRBJ1-1	ASSFGGVNTEAF
TRBV19	TRBJ1-5	ASSIETGNQPQH
TRBV6-5	TRBJ1-3	ASSLTGGYAGNTIY
TRBV3-1/TRBV3-2	TRBJ1-5	ASSQGTGERQPQH
TRBV14	TRBJ1-2	ASSPGTEIGYT
TRBV11-2	TRBJ2-3	ASRNLAGGRNTQY
TRBV6-5	TRBJ2-7	ASSRGRSYEQY
TRBV3-1/TRBV3-2	TRBJ1-2	ASSQAGTGGSSGYT
TRBV3-1/TRBV3-2	TRBJ1-1	ASYPTGLSKEAF
TRBV2	TRBJ2-1	ASKRERFEQF
TRBV5-5	TRBJ2-7	ASSPPGQGTYEQY
TRBV7-6	TRBJ2-2	ASSRRTSGSPGELF
TRBV5-1	TRBJ2-5	ASSPGQTQETQY
TRBV9	TRBJ1-2	ASSFTGSNYGYT
TRBV6-5	TRBJ2-7	ASSYGGLAADEQY
TRBV5-5	TRBJ2-1	ASSFPSWGGGYNEQF
TRBV15	TRBJ1-4	ATSRDRGAEKLF
TRBV19	TRBJ2-5	ASSIRGKGEETQY
TRBV3-1/TRBV3-2	TRBJ2-7	ASSPRTSEYEQY
TRBV11-2	TRBJ1-5	ASSLGTGGARSNQPQH
TRBV28	TRBJ2-5	ASTLEGAEETQY
TRBV11-3	TRBJ2-2	ASSPRKAGELF
TRBV7-9	TRBJ2-3	ASSPTSGSADTQY
TRBV30	TRBJ1-1	AWSVGAGTEAF
TRBV5-1	TRBJ2-2	ASSLLGGSGELF
TRBV7-8	TRBJ2-3	ASGTTDTQY
TRBV3-1/TRBV3-2	TRBJ2-5	ASSQWGGSDGKTQY
TRBV7-8	TRBJ2-3	ASSSQARRGTDTQY
TRBV19	TRBJ1-2	ASSMGPNYGYT
TRBV28	TRBJ1-3	ASSVSLGRSGNTIY